Listed below are T cell receptor beta chains from one sample, sequenced in a study of cytomegalovirus exposure and HLA in healthy donors. Clones were sequenced by immunoSEQ multiplex PCR, and TCRdb holds only the in-frame ones, with some missing. Of about 120,000 clones in the sample, 76% are singletons; the top ten hold more than 10%. The sample comprised PBMCs. All receptors come from a woman aged 40 to 50 in good health and CMV-seropositive. Both conserved end residues are part of each CDR3. Fields, in order: V gene, D gene, clone size, J gene, CDR3 DNA, CDR3 protein. The D gene is left open where the match is weak. The size field is filled for only some rows; it gives once, few, many or a size class.

>TRBV27|NA|NA|TRBJ1-5
TGTGCCAGCAGTTTCGGGGAGGATCAGCCCCAGCATTTT
CASSFGEDQPQHF
>TRBV4-2|TRBD2|few|TRBJ2-3
TGTGCCAGCAGCCAAGCGGACCTGCTAGCGGGGGGTTTCTCAGATACGCAGTATTTT
CASSQADLLAGGFSDTQYF
>TRBV7-2|NA|NA|TRBJ1-4
TGTGCCAGCAGCCTAGGGGCAGCATCAGGAGAAAAACTGTTTTTT
CASSLGAASGEKLFF
>TRBV6-5|TRBD1|few|TRBJ1-5
TGTGCCAGCAGTTCCAGACAGGGTGGGAATCAGCCCCAGCATTTT
CASSSRQGGNQPQHF
>TRBV6-1|TRBD1|few|TRBJ1-1
TGTGCCAGCAGGGAACAACAGGGGAGGAAGAACACTGAAGCTTTCTTT
CASREQQGRKNTEAFF
>TRBV7-2|NA|NA|TRBJ1-4
TGTGCCAGCAGCTTAGATGCGAACAGCCCAAAACTGTTTTTT
CASSLDANSPKLFF
>TRBV21-1|NA|NA|TRBJ1-2
TGTGCCAGCAGCAAAGGGTACAGGAAGCCTGGCTACACCTTC
CASSKGYRKPGYTF
>TRBV2|NA|NA|TRBJ2-5
TGTGCCGCCTTCGGACGGGACACCCGAGGGAGCGGGAACCAAGAGACCCAGTACTTC
CAAFGRDTRGSGNQETQYF
>TRBV11-2|NA|NA|TRBJ1-4
TGTGCCAGCAGCTGGGGACACATAAATGAAAAACTGTTTTTT
CASSWGHINEKLFF
>TRBV5-1|NA|NA|TRBJ1-1
TGCGCCAGCACCTCCCGGGGAGGGGGATCGAACACTGAAGCTTTCTTT
CASTSRGGGSNTEAFF
>TRBV6-5|TRBD1|NA|TRBJ1-2
TGTGCCAGCAAGGGGGGACAGGGCCCTTGGGGCTACACCTTC
CASKGGQGPWGYTF
>TRBV5-4|TRBD1|NA|TRBJ2-5
TGTGCCAGCAGCGAACAGGGGATGGCGAAGACCCAGTACTTC
CASSEQGMAKTQYF
>TRBV30|NA|NA|TRBJ2-6
TGTGCCTGGAGTAAACAGACAGCAGCTGGGGCCAACGTCCTGACTTTC
CAWSKQTAAGANVLTF
>TRBV28|NA|NA|TRBJ1-4
TGTGCCAGCTTTAATCGTGTGTCAACTAATGAAAAACTGTTTTTT
CASFNRVSTNEKLFF
>TRBV2|NA|NA|TRBJ1-1
TGTGCCAGCAAACTGCCGACAATGAACACTGAAGCTTTCTTT
CASKLPTMNTEAFF
>TRBV19|TRBD2|once|TRBJ2-5
TGTGCCAGTAGTAGCCCCGGGACTAGCTCCACGAGAGAGACCCAGTACTTC
CASSSPGTSSTRETQYF
>TRBV6-5|NA|NA|TRBJ2-1
TGTGCCAGCAGGACCGGGACAAGCTCCTACAATGAGCAGTTCTTC
CASRTGTSSYNEQFF
>TRBV28|NA|NA|TRBJ1-1
TGTGCCAGTCTTACGAAGCGAATAAACAGGGAGAACACTGAAGCTTTCTTT
CASLTKRINRENTEAFF
>TRBV5-1|NA|few|TRBJ2-7
TGCGCCAGCAGCTCGGACGGCAGGGGACCCTACGAGCAGTACTTC
CASSSDGRGPYEQYF
>TRBV19|TRBD1|NA|TRBJ1-4
TGTGCCAGTAGATCAGGGGACAGGAGCAATGAAAAACTGTTTTTT
CASRSGDRSNEKLFF
>TRBV6-5|TRBD1|NA|TRBJ1-5
TGTGCCAGCAGAAAGGACAGGGGTAAGCCCCAGCATTTT
CASRKDRGKPQHF
>TRBV13|TRBD1|NA|TRBJ1-1
TGTGCCAGCAGCTTATCAGGGGGGACTGAAGCTTTCTTT
CASSLSGGTEAFF
>TRBV18|TRBD2|NA|TRBJ2-3
TGTGCCAGCTCACCACGTGAAGCGGGGGTCACAGATACGCAGTATTTT
CASSPREAGVTDTQYF
>TRBV4-2|TRBD2|NA|TRBJ2-5
TGTGCCAGCAGCCAAACCTTCGGGGGGGCCCAAGAGACCCAGTACTTC
CASSQTFGGAQETQYF
>TRBV6-1|NA|NA|TRBJ2-3
TGTGCCAGCAGTGCTAGGCCCACCCCAGATACGCAGTATTTT
CASSARPTPDTQYF
>TRBV6-5|NA|NA|TRBJ1-1
TGTGCCAGCAGTTACTCGATCCCAGGGGTTCTTGCTTTCTTT
CASSYSIPGVLAFF
>TRBV2|TRBD1|NA|TRBJ1-5
TGTGCCAGCAGCGCCCGGGGGGACAGGAATAGCAATCAGCCCCAGCATTTT
CASSARGDRNSNQPQHF
>TRBV30|NA|NA|TRBJ1-5
TGTGCCTGGAGTGCTGGGGGGGTAGGCAATCAGCCCCAGCATTTT
CAWSAGGVGNQPQHF
>TRBV6-5|NA|NA|TRBJ2-5
TGTGCCAGCAGTCCCCGGTCTAGCGCCCGAGTGACCCAGTACTTC
CASSPRSSARVTQYF
>TRBV10-3|NA|NA|TRBJ2-3
TGTGCCACACAGGACGGGGGTAAAACAGATACGCAGTATTTT
CATQDGGKTDTQYF
>TRBV7-2|TRBD1|NA|TRBJ2-5
TGTGCCAGCAGCTTGGACAGGGGAGAGACCCAGTACTTC
CASSLDRGETQYF
>TRBV6-1|NA|NA|TRBJ1-2
TGTGCCAGCAGGGGCCAGCGGCCCTATGGCTACACCTTC
CASRGQRPYGYTF
>TRBV15|NA|few|TRBJ1-1
TGTGCCACCAGCCACAGGGCCACTGAAGCTTTCTTT
CATSHRATEAFF